The 25 T cell receptor beta chains listed next were all sequenced from one sample in a study of blood T cell repertoires in COVID-19. Clones were sequenced by immunoSEQ multiplex PCR, and TCRdb holds only the in-frame ones, with some missing. Found here are some 150,000 clones, around 85% of them singletons; the top ten hold 1% to 1.5%. Input material: peripheral blood. The source is a man between 60 and 75 years old who had recovered from COVID-19.

This clone occurred once. V gene TRBV6-6 combines with J gene TRBJ2-7, with D possibly TRBD2 on 5 matching bases. Germline V gives CDR1 MNHNY, CDR2 SVGAGI (reference sequence). The ends were cut back, 7 bases at V and 7 bases at J, with 20 bases in the middle. The CDR3 loop spans 14 amino acids. The CDR3 DNA follows: TGTGCCAGCACCCAAAAGGGCTACTCGGGGGAGCAGTACTTC. It specifies CASTQKGYSGEQYF.

V usage is TRBV5-1 and J usage is TRBJ1-1, with 10 bases lining up with TRBD1. Looked up from germline, CDR1 is SGHRS and CDR2 is YFSETQ. Trimming cost V 4 bases and J 6 bases; bases outside gene matches: 6. This CDR3 region has 14 residues. In DNA, the CDR3 is TGCGCCAGCAGCATAGGACAGGGGGTCTCTGAAGCTTTCTTT. Protein sequence: CASSIGQGVSEAFF.

This chain joins TRBV9 and TRBJ2-7, with 9 positions matching TRBD2. V dropped 2 bases and J dropped 3; count of bases not matched to a gene: 6. CDR3 length: 15 residues. Germline V gene lookup returns CDR1 SGDLS and CDR2 YYNGEE. The CDR3 coding sequence is TGTGCCAGCAGCGTGACCGGGACTAGCTTCTACGAGCAGTACTTC. This gives the protein CASSVTGTSFYEQYF.

V gene TRBV4-1 combines with J gene TRBJ1-2, with D uncertain. V dropped 2 bases and J dropped 8 bases, with 6 bases sitting between them. The CDR3 totals 11 residues. The germline V gene has CDR1 MGHRA and CDR2 YSYEKL. The CDR3 loop is CASSQNQGYTF. The DNA of the CDR3 is TGCGCCAGCAGCCAAAATCAAGGCTACACCTTC.

The gene calls are TRBV7-9 and TRBJ2-1; 9 bases align to TRBD2. J lost 4 bases, V lost 5 bases, and 12 bases had no gene match. Germline V gives CDR1 SEHNR, CDR2 FQNEAQ (reference sequence). This CDR3 has 17 amino acids. The CDR3 nucleotides read TGTGCCAGCAGCCCCCCGACTCGCGGGGGGGTATACAATGAGCAGTTCTTC. Its protein is CASSPPTRGGVYNEQFF. The entire variable domain, with the rest obtained from reference TRBV7-9 and TRBJ2-1, is as follows: DTGVSQNPRHKITKRGQNVTFRCDPISEHNRLYWYRQTLGQGPEFLTYFQNEAQLEKSRLLSDRFSAERPKGSFSTLEIQRTEQGDSAMYLCASSPPTRGGVYNEQFFGPGTRLTVL.

J is TRBJ1-1 and V is TRBV4-3; D perhaps matches TRBD1 (5 bases). The CDR3 is 15 residues long. Between the trimmed V and J ends, which lost 0 bases and 10 bases, there was a span of 18 bases. Germline V CDR1 and CDR2: LGHNA, YSLEER. The CDR3 coding sequence is TGCGCCAGCAGCCAAGATCTTGGAGGGTGGGGGGGAGCTTTCTTT. It translates to CASSQDLGGWGGAFF.

The chain carries TRBV7-9 and TRBJ2-1; possibly TRBD2 for D (6 bases). The germline V gene encodes CDR1 SEHNR and CDR2 FQNEAQ (reference sequence). The CDR3 length is 13 residues. V lost 5 bases to trimming and J lost 2 bases, with 7 bases between them. CDR3 protein: CASSGTAYNEQFF. DNA of the CDR3: TGTGCCAGCAGCGGGACTGCCTACAATGAGCAGTTCTTC.

This clone has just a few counts. The chain couples TRBV21-1 to TRBJ1-4. TRBV21-1 is reported as a pseudogene. The CDR3 is 16 amino acids. CDR3 loop: CASKKAGGAGGEKLFF. The DNA of the CDR3 is TGTGCCAGCAAAAAAGCAGGTGGCGCGGGAGGCGAAAAACTGTTTTTT.

This chain joins TRBV9 and TRBJ1-4; a weak D match, TRBD1 (5 bases). The CDR3 contains 15 residues. Germline CDR1 is SGDLS and CDR2 is YYNGEE. Trimming removed 0 bases from V and 5 bases from J, with 11 bases in between. CDR3 coding DNA: TGTGCCAGCAGCGTAGGGGGGGTTACGAATGAAAAACTGTTTTTT. It codes for CASSVGGVTNEKLFF.

The chain couples TRBV5-4 to TRBJ1-4, with a weak D call TRBD1 (6 bases). The V and J ends lost 5 bases and 2 bases respectively, with 13 bases between them. The CDR3 spans 15 residues. The V gene's germline CDR1 is SGHNT and CDR2 YYREEE (reference sequence). CDR3 loop: CASRAAGGTNEKLFF. Here the CDR3 DNA reads TGTGCCAGCAGAGCAGCGGGGGGCACTAATGAAAAACTGTTTTTT.

This clone was seen only once. The V call is TRBV13, the J call TRBJ2-5, with TRBD1 matching over 7 bases. The CDR3 has 14 residues. Germline-derived CDR1 and CDR2 are PRHDT and FYEKMQ (reference sequence). After removal of 5 bases from V and 3 bases from J, the junction contained 6 bases not matched to a gene. CDR3 bases: TGTGCCAGCAGCCAGACAGGGTACGAAGAGACCCAGTACTTC. This sequence encodes CASSQTGYEETQYF.

V is TRBV9 and J is TRBJ1-2; D gene ambiguous. Trimming removed 0 bases from V and 5 bases from J, with 5 bases in between. The CDR3 is 12 residues long. CDR1 is SGDLS, CDR2 YYNGEE, per germline. CDR3 loop: CASSVAGYGYTF. In DNA form, the CDR3 reads TGTGCCAGCAGCGTAGCGGGATATGGCTACACCTTC.

V is TRBV5-1 and J is TRBJ2-7; 7 bases agree with TRBD1. Germline CDR1 is SGHRS and CDR2 is YFSETQ. V trimming: 3 bases; J trimming: 6 bases; junction bases outside the gene matches: 9. The CDR3 length is 14 residues. The CDR3 coding sequence is TGCGCCAGCAGCTCCTCGACAGGGCCAGGCGAGCAGTACTTC. It is translated as CASSSSTGPGEQYF.

This chain uses TRBV19 with TRBJ1-3; TRBD1 aligns across 8 bases. This CDR3 has 16 residues. The germline V gene has CDR1 LNHDA and CDR2 SQIVND (reference sequence). V was pared by 4 bases and J by 9 bases, with 14 bases of the junction left unmatched. CDR3 residues: CASSTRTQTGVGTIYF. The CDR3 DNA sequence: TGTGCCAGTAGTACACGCACCCAGACAGGGGTCGGCACCATATATTTT.

The gene calls are TRBV12-3 or TRBV12-4 and TRBJ1-2; no clear D gene. This CDR3 is built from 13 residues. V lost 6 bases, J lost 4 bases, and 12 bases lay in between. The CDR3: CASSQVTFYGYTF. The CDR3 DNA is TGTGCCAGCAGCCAAGTAACATTCTATGGCTACACCTTC.

The chain combines TRBV18 with TRBJ2-1; TRBD2 is a possible D gene (6 bases). The CDR3 contains 16 residues. The germline CDR1 and CDR2 sequences are KGHSH and LQKENI. The germline V and J ends were trimmed by 2 bases and 2 bases, with 13 bases remaining between them. The chain's CDR3 is CASSPDRGGTYNEQFF. The CDR3 DNA is TGTGCCAGCTCACCAGATAGGGGAGGTACCTACAATGAGCAGTTCTTC.

J is TRBJ1-3 and V is TRBV5-1, with 9 bases matching TRBD1. This CDR3 is 17 amino acids long. After removal of 4 bases from V and 1 base from J, the junction contained 9 bases not matched to a gene. Germline-derived CDR1 and CDR2 are SGHRS and YFSETQ. CDR3 sequence (DNA): TGCGCCAGCAGCCTCGGGACAGGGCAATCATCTGGAAACACCATATATTTT. Translation: CASSLGTGQSSGNTIYF. Supplemented by reference TRBV5-1 and TRBJ1-3, the full variable domain reads KAGVTQTPRYLIKTRGQQVTLSCSPISGHRSVSWYQQTPGQGLQFLFEYFSETQRNKGNFPGRFSGRQFSNSRSEMNVSTLELGDSALYLCASSLGTGQSSGNTIYFGEGSWLTVV.

The V call is TRBV5-1, the J call TRBJ1-3; TRBD1 matches 8 bases. Trimming at V came to 4 bases and at J to 3 bases, leaving 9 bases not matched to a gene. The germline V gene encodes CDR1 SGHRS and CDR2 YFSETQ. The CDR3 is made up of 16 amino acids. The DNA of the CDR3 is TGCGCCAGCAGCCGTTCTACAGGGGGGCTTGGAAACACCATATATTTT. Residues: CASSRSTGGLGNTIYF.

This chain links TRBV5-6 with TRBJ1-1; TRBD1 matches at 7 bases. V lost 0 bases and J lost 2; bases outside the gene matches: 4. CDR1 is SGHDT, CDR2 YYEEEE, per germline. The CDR3 consists of 15 residues. The chain's CDR3 is CASSLDRGYNTEAFF. In DNA form, the CDR3 reads TGTGCCAGCAGCTTGGACAGGGGCTATAACACTGAAGCTTTCTTT. The whole variable domain, remainder taken from reference TRBV5-6 and TRBJ1-1, is DAGVTQSPTHLIKTRGQQVTLRCSPKSGHDTVSWYQQALGQGPQFIFQYYEEEERQRGNFPDRFSGHQFPNYSSELNVNALLLGDSALYLCASSLDRGYNTEAFFGQGTRLTVV.

V usage is TRBV5-6 and J usage is TRBJ2-7; 7 bases line up with TRBD2. With V trimmed by 3 bases and J by 4 bases, 22 bases remained unmatched. This CDR3 has 19 residues. CDR1 and CDR2 (germline): SGHDT, YYEEEE. CDR3 in amino acids: CASSSPDGVGGPVQYEQYF. The CDR3 bases are TGTGCCAGCAGCTCCCCAGATGGGGTGGGAGGGCCCGTCCAATACGAGCAGTACTTC.

This clone showed up just once. CDR3 region: CASSEFENTGELFF. The CDR3 DNA sequence: TGTGCCAGCTCGGAGTTCGAAAACACCGGGGAGCTGTTTTTT. This chain links TRBV18 with TRBJ2-2; D remains ambiguous. Per germline, CDR1 KGHSH and CDR2 LQKENI. Trimming removed 6 bases at V and 2 bases at J, with 10 bases between. The CDR3 is 14 amino acids. Based on the CDR3 plus reference TRBV18 and TRBJ2-2, the full variable domain is NAGVMQNPRHLVRRRGQEARLRCSPMKGHSHVYWYRQLPEEGLKFMVYLQKENIIDESGMPKERFSAEFPKEGPSILRIQQVVRGDSAAYFCASSEFENTGELFFGEGSRLTVL.

The rearrangement links TRBV5-1 to TRBJ2-5; TRBD1 matches at 7 bases. Trimming at V came to 3 bases and at J to 1 base, leaving 3 bases not matched to a gene. CDR1 SGHRS and CDR2 YFSETQ come from the germline V gene. The CDR3 has 14 residues. The CDR3 DNA follows: TGCGCCAGCAGCTCCGGGACAGTCCAAGAGACCCAGTACTTC. Translating it yields CASSSGTVQETQYF.

Only a few counts were recorded for this clone. CDR3 in amino acids: CASSGSDRVRGYTF. DNA of the CDR3: TGTGCCAGCAGCGGCTCGGACAGGGTACGAGGCTACACCTTC. V and J are TRBV7-3 and TRBJ1-2; 8 positions agree with TRBD1. The CDR3 spans 14 residues. Germline values: CDR1 SGHTA, CDR2 FQGTGA. After removal of 5 bases from V and 8 bases from J, the junction contained 10 bases not matched to a gene.

This sequence joins TRBV14 and TRBJ1-4; TRBD1 agrees at 7 bases. CDR1 and CDR2 (germline): SGHDN, FVKESK. The CDR3 is 15 residues long. After removal of 3 bases from V and 7 bases from J, the junction contained 8 bases not matched to a gene. In DNA, the CDR3 is TGTGCCAGCAGCCAGGACAGGCTTATGGGTGAAAAACTGTTTTTT. Translation gives CASSQDRLMGEKLFF.

The genes are TRBV7-8 and TRBJ1-5; TRBD1 matches at 7 bases. The CDR3 spans 15 residues. Germline V gene data show CDR1 as SGHVS and CDR2 as FQNEAQ. Unmatched junction bases numbered 4, after V lost 1 base and J lost 4 bases. The CDR3 coding sequence is TGTGCCAGCAGCTTAGAGGGACAGCGGAATCAGCCCCAGCATTTT. Protein product: CASSLEGQRNQPQHF.